This entry lists 4 T cell receptor beta chains sequenced from one sample in a study of T cell repertoires in cytomegalovirus infection. TCRdb processed the reads anew with MiXCR; each CDR3 protein has one entry. The sample records about 740,000 distinct CDR3 sequences, approximately 33% being singletons. For these receptors, no antigen is known. This specimen was cultured PBMCs, taken from culture after CMV antigen stimulation. The receptors originated from a human donor in good health (CMV status not recorded). Some clones in this sample may be carry-over from other donors' samples.

This clonotype was detected ten times or more. The V and J genes are TRBV6-6 and TRBJ2-7; TRBD2 matches at 8 bases. The CDR3 totals 14 residues. Germline-derived CDR1 and CDR2 are MNHNY and SVGAGI (reference sequence). Trimming removed 5 bases from V and 3 bases from J; junction bases left unmatched: 6. For the CDR3, the DNA is TGTGCCAGCAGTCTTAGCGGGAATGGCTACGAGCAGTACTTC. As protein: CASSLSGNGYEQYF.

Worth noting for this clonotype: A much larger clonotype is one base distant, so this may be a read error. The V and J genes are TRBV6-1 and TRBJ1-5; a weak D match, TRBD1 (6 bases). This CDR3 has 16 residues. With 8 bases removed from V and 10 bases from J, the gap between germline ends came to 27 bases. CDR1 and CDR2 (germline): MNHNS, SASEGT. CDR3: CASHLSRRDTHCPQHF. The CDR3 bases are TGTGCCAGCCACCTTTCGCGGCGGGACACCCATTGTCCCCAGCATTTT.

Turning to this clonotype: Germline is not matched at one junction end, which may reflect a read error. The chain recombines TRBV12-5 with TRBJ2-5; D unclear. CDR1 LGHNT and CDR2 FRNRAP come from the germline V gene. The CDR3 loop spans 14 amino acids. This CDR3 reads CASGLDYPGENQYF. DNA for the CDR3: TGTGCTAGTGGTTTGGACTATCCCGGAGAGAACCAGTACTTC.

The chain carries TRBV7-6 and TRBJ2-7; D possibly corresponds to TRBD2 (6 bases). The CDR3 is 14 residues long. Looked up from germline, CDR1 is SGHVS and CDR2 is FNYEAQ. Between the trimmed V and J ends, which lost 0 bases and 6 bases, there was a span of 12 bases. In nucleotides, the CDR3 is TGTGCCAGCAGCTTAGCAGTGGCGGGATTCGAGCAGTACTTC. Translated: CASSLAVAGFEQYF. The full variable domain, its missing parts supplied by reference TRBV7-6 and TRBJ2-7, is GAGVSQSPRYKVTKRGQDVALRCDPISGHVSLYWYRQALGQGPEFLTYFNYEAQQDKSGLPNDRFSAERPEGSISTLTIQRTEQRDSAMYRCASSLAVAGFEQYFGPGTRLTVT.